The 5 T cell receptor beta chains below were found in one sample sequenced in a study of T cell clonality in common variable immunodeficiency. Produced via immunoSEQ multiplex PCR; TCRdb's table is partial and in-frame only. Altogether approximately 37,000 clones were found in the sample, and no singletons occur. Sequencing used peripheral blood mononuclear cells. All receptors come from a person between 18 and 75 years old in good health.

Notes on this clone: The read finishes 3 residues shy of the CDR3 end, and the germline J gene is used to complete it. V usage is TRBV5-1 and J usage is TRBJ2-7; the D gene is possibly TRBD1 (6 bases). Germline V gene data show CDR1 as SGHRS and CDR2 as YFSETQ. V lost 0 bases, J lost 3 bases, and 10 bases lay in between. The CDR3 totals 14 residues. CDR3 region: CASSLGGGVYEQYF. Partial CDR3 DNA: TGCGCCAGCAGCTTGGGTGGGGGCGTCTACGAG.

This clone was recorded at least ten times. From the germline J gene comes the end of the CDR3, since the read stops 3 residues before it. The chain recombines TRBV5-1 with TRBJ2-2, with D uncertain. The germline V gene has CDR1 SGHRS and CDR2 YFSETQ. The V end lost 4 bases, the J end lost 2 bases, and 12 bases lay between the germline ends. The CDR3 runs 15 residues. The CDR3 loop is CASSPQRGNTGELFF. The DNA read from the CDR3 is TGCGCCAGCAGCCCGCAGCGAGGTAACACCGGGGAG.

This clone has a count of ten or more. CDR3 in amino acids: CASMTGSEFGSPLHF. The covered CDR3 bases are TGTGCCAGCATGACCGGCAGCGAGTTTGGTTCACCC. The V gene is TRBV2, the J gene TRBJ1-6; the D is unclear. The read terminates 3 residues before the CDR3 end, so the remaining end is supplied by the germline J gene. The CDR3 sequence is 15 residues long. From germline, CDR1 is SNHLY and CDR2 FYNNEI. Between the trimmed V and J ends, which lost 7 bases and 9 bases, there was a span of 19 bases.

There are many counts of this clone. With the read ending 3 residues before the CDR3 end, the germline J gene is used to fill in that end. This chain connects TRBV19 to TRBJ1-5, with 10 bases identical to TRBD1. This CDR3 has 15 amino acids. J lost 2 bases, V lost 4 bases, and 2 bases had no gene match. CDR1 is LNHDA and CDR2 is SQIVND in the germline V gene (reference sequence). The CDR3 region is CASSTGTGGNQPQHF. CDR3 DNA (partial): TGTGCCAGTAGTACTGGGACAGGGGGCAATCAGCCC.

This clone was recorded at least ten times. The read falls 3 residues short of the CDR3 end, and the missing part is taken from the germline J gene. The V call is TRBV30, the J call TRBJ2-2; D gene ambiguous. CDR3 length: 14 amino acids. Germline CDR1 GTSNPN, CDR2 SVGIG (reference sequence). Here the CDR3 reads CAWSVIATNEKLFF. Incomplete CDR3 DNA: TGTGCCTGGAGTGTTATTGCAACTAATGAAAAG. Based on the CDR3 plus reference TRBV30 and TRBJ2-2, the full variable domain is SQTIHQWPATLVQPVGSPLSLECTVEGTSNPNLYWYRQAAGRGLQLLFYSVGIGQISSEVPQNLSASRPQDRQFILSSKKLLLSDSGFYLCAWSVIATNEKLFFGEGSRLTVL.